The 25 T cell receptor beta chains in this list originate from one sample, sequenced in a study of shared clonotypes between healthy human individuals (dated by TCRdb to 2019 to 2021). Receptors were amplified or captured by the immunoSEQ multiplex PCR assay. TCRdb stores this immuneACCESS table with in-frame sequences only. Part of the clones is absent; in the studies checked, under half of the shortfall reflects unresolved V genes, and no reason is known for the rest. For this sample there are hundreds of thousands of clones; 70% to 80% appear just once. The ten largest clones take up roughly 13% of the sample. The material sequenced was PBMCs. The receptors were gathered from a middle-aged woman in good health. Some clones in this sample may be carry-over from other donors' samples.

This clone was observed a single time. The rearrangement uses TRBV28 and TRBJ2-7; 10 bases map to TRBD2. The CDR3 runs 14 residues. Germline V CDR1 and CDR2: MDHEN, SYDVKM. With 5 bases clipped from V and 4 bases from J, the junction kept 5 bases outside the gene matches. The CDR3 protein is CASSPSGSLYEQYF. CDR3 DNA sequence: TGTGCCAGCAGTCCTAGCGGGAGTTTGTACGAGCAGTACTTC. Full variable domain (outside the CDR3, taken from reference TRBV28 and TRBJ2-7): DVKVTQSSRYLVKRTGEKVFLECVQDMDHENMFWYRQDPGLGLRLIYFSYDVKMKEKGDIPEGYSVSREKKERFSLILESASTNQTSMYLCASSPSGSLYEQYFGPGTRLTVT.

The rearrangement joins TRBV27 to TRBJ2-1; the match to TRBD1 covers 9 bases. CDR3 length equals 16 residues. Unmatched junction bases numbered 11, after V lost 7 bases and J lost 4 bases. Germline V gives CDR1 MNHEY, CDR2 SMNVEV (reference sequence). CDR3 in DNA: TGTGCCAGCAACACCTACAGGGGGCGCGGGTACAATGAGCAGTTCTTC. Residues: CASNTYRGRGYNEQFF.

The V call is TRBV6-6, the J call TRBJ2-7, with 8 bases lining up with TRBD1. Per the germline V gene, CDR1 is MNHNY and CDR2 is SVGAGI (reference sequence). CDR3 length: 15 amino acids. V lost 6 bases, J lost 0 bases, and 7 bases stayed unmatched. CDR3 coding DNA: TGTGCCAGCAGCCGAAGGACAGGGAGCTCCTACGAGCAGTACTTC. Its protein is CASSRRTGSSYEQYF.

There are many counts of this clone. The genes are TRBV7-2 and TRBJ1-5; 9 positions agree with TRBD1. V lost 1 base and J lost 6; bases outside the gene matches: 4. Looked up from germline, CDR1 is SGHTA and CDR2 is FQGNSA. The CDR3 consists of 15 residues. The CDR3 bases are TGTGCCAGCAGCTTAGGACAGGGGGGGAGTCAGCCCCAGCATTTT. Encoded protein: CASSLGQGGSQPQHF. Full variable domain (outside the CDR3, taken from reference TRBV7-2 and TRBJ1-5): GAGVSQSPSNKVTEKGKDVELRCDPISGHTALYWYRQSLGQGLEFLIYFQGNSAPDKSGLPSDRFSAERTGGSVSTLTIQRTQQEDSAVYLCASSLGQGGSQPQHFGDGTRLSIL.

J is TRBJ1-5 and V is TRBV7-9; no definite D call. The CDR3 contains 15 residues. The ends were cut back, 1 base at V and 2 bases at J, with 9 bases in the middle. Germline CDR1 SEHNR, CDR2 FQNEAQ (reference sequence). The DNA for the CDR3 is TGTGCCAGCAGCTTAGTCGGGGTCGGCAATCAGCCCCAGCATTTT. Translation: CASSLVGVGNQPQHF.

The rearrangement uses TRBV19 and TRBJ1-5; D gene unclear. With 10 bases removed from V and 6 bases from J, the gap between germline ends came to 19 bases. This CDR3 spans 14 amino acids. In germline, CDR1 is LNHDA, CDR2 SQIVND (reference sequence). The CDR3 nucleotides are TGTGCCACCCTAAGGGTATGGGGTTCTCAGCCCCAGCATTTT. Its protein product is CATLRVWGSQPQHF. Together with reference TRBV19 and TRBJ1-5, the CDR3 gives the full variable domain: DGGITQSPKYLFRKEGQNVTLSCEQNLNHDAMYWYRQDPGQGLRLIYYSQIVNDFQKGDIAEGYSVSREKKESFPLTVTSAQKNPTAFYLCATLRVWGSQPQHFGDGTRLSIL.

The rearrangement links TRBV7-3 to TRBJ2-7; the match to TRBD1 covers 9 bases. Looked up from germline, CDR1 is SGHTA and CDR2 is FQGTGA. The junction had 12 bases not matched to a gene; V was cut back by 5 bases and J by 1 base. The CDR3 consists of 17 residues. The CDR3 sequence: CASSPYLPGQGSYEQYF. For the CDR3, the DNA is TGTGCCAGCAGCCCCTATCTGCCGGGACAGGGTTCCTACGAGCAGTACTTC. Combining the CDR3 with reference TRBV7-3 and TRBJ2-7 gives the whole variable domain GAGVSQTPSNKVTEKGKYVELRCDPISGHTALYWYRQSLGQGPEFLIYFQGTGAADDSGLPNDRFFAVRPEGSVSTLKIQRTERGDSAVYLCASSPYLPGQGSYEQYFGPGTRLTVT.

This clone appeared many times. The rearrangement links TRBV7-3 to TRBJ2-7; tentative D call: TRBD1 (5 bases). The CDR3 is 14 amino acids. With 5 bases removed from V and 3 bases from J, the gap between germline ends came to 14 bases. Germline CDR1 is SGHTA and CDR2 is FQGTGA. The DNA for the CDR3 is TGTGCCAGCAGCCCTCGATGGGGCTTCTACGAGCAGTACTTC. It yields the protein CASSPRWGFYEQYF.

As concerns this clone: A junction end diverges from the germline sequence, so it may reflect a read error. This chain joins TRBV7-9 and TRBJ2-7; perhaps TRBD2 as D (5 bases). The CDR3 covers 14 residues. Germline assignment: CDR1 SEHNR and CDR2 FQNEAQ (reference sequence). CDR3 in amino acids: CASSLARSIARPNF. Here the CDR3 DNA reads TGTGCCAGCAGCTTAGCCCGGTCAATAGCGCGACCAAACTTC. The full variable domain, with the rest looked up from reference TRBV7-9 and TRBJ2-7, is DTGVSQNPRHKITKRGQNVTFRCDPISEHNRLYWYRQTLGQGPEFLTYFQNEAQLEKSRLLSDRFSAERPKGSFSTLEIQRTEQGDSAMYLCASSLARSIARPNFGPGTRLTVT.

There are many counts of this clone. The J gene is TRBJ2-7, the V gene TRBV19; TRBD2 matches 9 bases. The CDR3 is made up of 14 amino acids. The J segment lost 3 bases and the V segment lost 5 bases, leaving 5 bases of the junction unmatched. Germline lookup yields CDR1 LNHDA and CDR2 SQIVND (reference sequence). The CDR3 sequence is CASSRRREGYEQYF. CDR3 in DNA: TGTGCCAGTAGTCGGAGGCGGGAGGGCTACGAGCAGTACTTC.

V usage is TRBV28 and J usage is TRBJ2-7, with 9 bases identical to TRBD1. Trimming took 4 bases from V and 4 from J; bases not matched to a gene: 11. This CDR3 has 16 amino acids. CDR1 MDHEN and CDR2 SYDVKM come from the germline V gene. The CDR3 nucleotides are TGTGCCAGCAGTTCCCCCGGACAGGGGAAGTCATACGAGCAGTACTTC. Amino acids: CASSSPGQGKSYEQYF.

CDR3 DNA: TGTGCCAGCAGTCCTCATCTAGCGGGAGGTTCAAATACGCAGTATTTT. Protein sequence: CASSPHLAGGSNTQYF. V is TRBV6-4 and J is TRBJ2-3; TRBD2 aligns across 11 bases. Germline V lookup: CDR1 MRHNA, CDR2 SNTAGT. This CDR3 is built from 16 residues. The trim removed 5 bases at V and 7 bases at J, leaving 11 bases unmatched.

V is TRBV7-2 and J is TRBJ1-1; 9 nucleotides match TRBD1. The CDR3 consists of 14 residues. J lost 7 bases, V lost 5 bases, and 8 bases had no gene match. Germline CDR1 SGHTA, CDR2 FQGNSA. CDR3 nucleotide sequence: TGTGCCAGCAGCCTGGACAGGGGCTTCTTTGAAGCTTTCTTT. Encoded protein: CASSLDRGFFEAFF.

The chain is built from TRBV28 and TRBJ1-2; D is perhaps TRBD1 (5 bases). V lost 6 bases and J lost 4, with 18 bases in between. The CDR3 is made up of 15 amino acids. The germline CDR1 and CDR2 sequences are MDHEN and SYDVKM. The CDR3 region is CASSRLRDRGYGYTF. The CDR3 DNA reads TGTGCCAGCAGCCGCCTTCGGGACCGAGGCTATGGCTACACCTTC.

This chain connects TRBV28 to TRBJ1-3; D is uncertain. Germline V gene data show CDR1 as MDHEN and CDR2 as SYDVKM. CDR3 length equals 15 residues. V lost 5 bases and J lost 3, with 14 bases in between. CDR3 residues: CASSPSLASGNTIYF. CDR3 sequence (DNA): TGTGCCAGCAGTCCCTCACTGGCGAGTGGAAACACCATATATTTT.

The V call is TRBV9, the J call TRBJ2-6, with unresolved D. The germline V gene encodes CDR1 SGDLS and CDR2 YYNGEE. CDR3 length equals 16 residues. Trimming pared 1 base from V and 0 bases from J, leaving 8 bases between. The CDR3 region has the DNA TGTGCCAGCAGCGTACAGGTTCGCTCTGGGGCCAACGTCCTGACTTTC. Protein sequence: CASSVQVRSGANVLTF.

For this clone: A far larger clone is only one base removed, so a read error is likely. V is TRBV12-2 and J is TRBJ2-1. TRBV12-2 is recorded as a pseudogene. This CDR3 is built from 14 residues. CDR3 in amino acids: CASRLGRDNGVQLF. For the CDR3, the DNA is TGTGCAAGTCGCTTAGGGAGGGACAACGGAGTGCAGCTCTTC.

The rearrangement links TRBV28 to TRBJ2-3, with D maybe TRBD2 (7 bases). Trimming took 4 bases from V and 7 from J, leaving 27 bases between them. CDR1 is MDHEN, CDR2 SYDVKM, per germline. The CDR3 contains 18 residues. Here the CDR3 reads CASSSPGLAVNRANTQYF. CDR3 bases: TGTGCCAGCAGTTCCCCAGGGCTAGCGGTTAACAGGGCCAATACGCAGTATTTT.

The gene calls are TRBV28 and TRBJ2-7, with 11 nucleotides matching TRBD2. The length of the CDR3 is 17 residues. V lost 3 bases and J lost 2; bases outside the gene matches: 9. CDR1 is MDHEN and CDR2 is SYDVKM in the germline V gene. CDR3 region: CASSLRSGRASTYEQYF. CDR3 nucleotides: TGTGCCAGCAGTTTGCGTAGCGGGAGGGCTTCCACCTACGAGCAGTACTTC.

The chain has TRBV10-2 and TRBJ1-1, with D maybe TRBD1 (6 bases). The V and J ends lost 5 bases and 6 bases respectively, with 10 bases between them. The CDR3 contains 12 residues. The germline V gene has CDR1 WSHSY and CDR2 SAAADI. The CDR3 nucleotides are TGCGCCAGCAGTCGGGGGGCCCCTGAAGCTTTCTTT. Its translation is CASSRGAPEAFF.

Only a few counts were recorded for this clone. The chain has TRBV7-9 and TRBJ2-3, with 10 bases that match TRBD2. This CDR3 has 17 residues. In germline, CDR1 is SEHNR, CDR2 FQNEAQ (reference sequence). Germline trimming cut 1 base from V and 0 bases from J; bases unmatched to any gene: 4. CDR3 sequence: CASSLDTSGDSTDTQYF. The CDR3 DNA is TGTGCCAGCAGCTTAGATACTAGCGGGGATAGCACAGATACGCAGTATTTT.

A single count supports this clone. The chain employs TRBV20-1 and TRBJ1-2; no clear D gene. V gave up 1 base and J gave up 7 bases, with 7 bases separating them. CDR1 and CDR2 (germline): DFQATT, SNEGSKA (reference sequence). This CDR3 is built from 11 residues. CDR3 nucleotides: TGCAGTGCTAGAGTTATCGTTGGCTACACCTTC. Its protein is CSARVIVGYTF.

The chain combines TRBV29-1 with TRBJ1-1; 9 bases agree with TRBD1. The CDR3 contains 13 residues. V was clipped by 5 bases and J by 4 bases; unmatched bases: 5. From germline, CDR1 is SQVTM and CDR2 ANQGSEA. The CDR3 sequence: CSVNTGGVTEAFF. The DNA for the CDR3 is TGCAGCGTTAACACAGGGGGCGTCACTGAAGCTTTCTTT.

The CDR3: CASSEGYGEGETQYF. In DNA form, the CDR3 reads TGTGCCAGCAGTGAAGGTTACGGGGAGGGGGAGACCCAGTACTTC. This sequence joins TRBV6-1 and TRBJ2-5, with 7 bases that match TRBD2. Germline lookup yields CDR1 MNHNS and CDR2 SASEGT. Trimming removed 1 base from V and 5 bases from J; junction bases left unmatched: 7. There are 15 residues in the CDR3.

The rearrangement links TRBV6-5 to TRBJ2-7; possibly TRBD1 for D (6 bases). V lost 10 bases and J 5 bases, leaving 12 bases between the germline ends. Germline V gene data show CDR1 as MNHEY and CDR2 as SVGAGI. The CDR3 has 11 residues. CDR3 nucleotides: TGTGCCACAACCAGGGGCGACGAGCAGTACTTC. Its protein product is CATTRGDEQYF.